These 28 T cell receptor beta chains came from one sample sequenced in a study of T cell responses to AZD1222 COVID-19 vaccine. Assay: immunoSEQ multiplex PCR; the TCRdb copy retains only in-frame clones and omits some. The table shows about 120,000 clones, with roughly 87% occurring only once. The material sequenced was peripheral blood, taken on day 0 of AZD1222 vaccination. All receptors come from an adult in good health.

This chain links TRBV28 with TRBJ2-7; TRBD1 agrees at 11 bases. V lost 5 bases and J lost 4; bases outside the gene matches: 19. The CDR3 sequence is 19 residues long. Germline lookup yields CDR1 MDHEN and CDR2 SYDVKM. The CDR3 DNA is TGTGCCAGCAGTCTAGACCGGGACAGGGGGATCTCAATGAATTACGAGCAGTACTTC. This sequence encodes CASSLDRDRGISMNYEQYF.

V usage is TRBV4-2 and J usage is TRBJ2-2; the D is unclear. CDR3 length: 12 amino acids. CDR1 is LGHNA, CDR2 YNFKEQ, per germline. Trimming removed 3 bases at V and 4 bases at J, with 3 bases between. CDR3 sequence (DNA): TGTGCCAGCAGCCAGGGCACCGGGGAGCTGTTTTTT. Residues: CASSQGTGELFF.

This chain uses TRBV6-6 with TRBJ2-1, with D perhaps matching TRBD1 (6 bases). Germline V gene data show CDR1 as MNHNY and CDR2 as SVGAGI (reference sequence). Trimming left V 6 bases short and J 4 bases short, with 10 bases between. This CDR3 contains 13 residues. CDR3 DNA: TGTGCCAGCAGACCAGACAGGTACAATGAGCAGTTCTTC. Amino acid sequence: CASRPDRYNEQFF.

The chain links TRBV19 to TRBJ2-5, with 10 bases identical to TRBD2. The V and J ends lost 5 bases and 4 bases, in that order; junction bases with no gene match: 7. The CDR3 loop spans 15 amino acids. Germline V gene lookup returns CDR1 LNHDA and CDR2 SQIVND (reference sequence). The CDR3 region is CASSLAGGEGETQYF. For the CDR3, the DNA is TGTGCCAGTAGTTTAGCGGGGGGAGAGGGAGAGACCCAGTACTTC.

This chain joins TRBV2 and TRBJ1-2; maybe TRBD1 (5 bases). Between the trimmed V and J ends, which lost 9 bases and 4 bases, there was a span of 18 bases. The CDR3 sequence is 14 residues long. The germline CDR1 and CDR2 sequences are SNHLY and FYNNEI. The CDR3 DNA reads as TGTGCCAGGGAAGAAGAGGGAGGGGCCTATGGCTACACCTTC. Encoded protein: CAREEEGGAYGYTF.

The chain has TRBV7-9 and TRBJ2-7; D assignment may be TRBD1 or TRBD2 (5 bases each). Germline V lookup: CDR1 SEHNR, CDR2 FQNEAQ (reference sequence). The CDR3 runs 15 residues. V lost 8 bases to trimming and J lost 1 base, with 18 bases between them. The CDR3 here is CASSPVGDGSYEQYF. In DNA form, the CDR3 reads TGTGCCAGCTCCCCCGTGGGGGACGGTTCCTACGAGCAGTACTTC.

The V gene is TRBV9, the J gene TRBJ2-1; D remains unclear. This CDR3 is 14 amino acids long. Germline assignment: CDR1 SGDLS and CDR2 YYNGEE. Trimming stripped 0 bases from V and 5 bases from J, with 9 bases between. CDR3 bases: TGTGCCAGCAGCGTAGCTCGGGCAGACAATGAGCAGTTCTTC. Its translation is CASSVARADNEQFF.

The CDR3 coding sequence is TGTGCCAGCAGTTTAGGGACACCGGATAGCAATCAGCCCCAGCATTTT. It specifies CASSLGTPDSNQPQHF. V is TRBV27 and J is TRBJ1-5; D is possibly TRBD1 (6 bases). The CDR3 length is 16 residues. Germline values: CDR1 MNHEY, CDR2 SMNVEV (reference sequence). The ends were cut back, 2 bases at V and 0 bases at J, with 11 bases in the middle.

The J gene is TRBJ2-7, the V gene TRBV11-2; possible D gene TRBD2, 5 bases. V was cut by 4 bases and J by 4 bases, with 14 bases left in between. Germline loops: CDR1 SGHAT, CDR2 FQNNGV. This CDR3 is built from 14 residues. In nucleotides, the CDR3 is TGTGCCAGCAGCTACCATCGGACGGGGTACGAGCAGTACTTC. Translated, it gives CASSYHRTGYEQYF.

The chain has TRBV5-1 and TRBJ1-4, with 9 bases aligning to TRBD1. CDR1 SGHRS and CDR2 YFSETQ come from the germline V gene. V dropped 4 bases and J dropped 8; count of bases not matched to a gene: 6. The length of the CDR3 is 14 residues. The chain's CDR3 is CASSQGQGREKLFF. In DNA, the CDR3 is TGCGCCAGCAGCCAGGGACAGGGCCGGGAAAAACTGTTTTTT.

The chain joins TRBV9 to TRBJ2-7; maybe TRBD1 (6 bases). CDR1 is SGDLS, CDR2 YYNGEE, per germline. The V end was cut by 0 bases, the J end by 6 bases, with 13 bases between. This CDR3 is built from 14 residues. The CDR3 bases are TGTGCCAGCAGCGTAGTAGGGGGTCGGGGCGAGCAGTACTTC. Encoded protein: CASSVVGGRGEQYF.

CDR3 protein: CASSPTGQTEAFF. The CDR3 DNA follows: TGTGCCAGCAGTCCGACAGGGCAGACTGAAGCTTTCTTT. This sequence joins TRBV12-3 or TRBV12-4 and TRBJ1-1; 7 bases align to TRBD1. This CDR3 has 13 amino acids. The J segment lost 5 bases and the V segment lost 5 bases, leaving 5 bases of the junction unmatched.

V gene TRBV5-4 combines with J gene TRBJ1-2, with D possibly TRBD1 on 5 matching bases. There are 19 residues in the CDR3. Germline loops: CDR1 SGHNT, CDR2 YYREEE (reference sequence). Trimming took off 6 bases at V and 8 bases at J, with 35 bases between the two ends. CDR3 nucleotides: TGTGCCAGCACCAACTTGGGGGGGGAAGACCGAGGAAGTTTTTTGGGCTACACCTTC. Its translation is CASTNLGGEDRGSFLGYTF. Looking up the rest from reference TRBV5-4 and TRBJ1-2 gives the full variable domain: ETGVTQSPTHLIKTRGQQVTLRCSSQSGHNTVSWYQQALGQGPQFIFQYYREEENGRGNFPPRFSGLQFPNYSSELNVNALELDDSALYLCASTNLGGEDRGSFLGYTFGSGTRLTVV.

The chain carries TRBV1 and TRBJ2-7; the DNA was not compared with TRBD1, the D call given in the table. TRBV1 is reported as a pseudogene. The CDR3 totals 18 residues. The DNA of the CDR3 is TGCACCAGCAGCCAAGCGGGTCCCAGGCAGGGGGCGCGCGGCAAGCAGTACTTC. Its translation is CTSSQAGPRQGARGKQYF.

This clone was found a few times. V usage is TRBV28 and J usage is TRBJ1-2, with TRBD1 matching over 7 bases. CDR1 MDHEN and CDR2 SYDVKM come from the germline V gene. J lost 2 bases, V lost 3 bases, and 3 bases had no gene match. The CDR3 contains 14 residues. CDR3 sequence: CASSFDRENYGYTF. CDR3 DNA: TGTGCCAGCAGTTTCGACAGGGAAAACTATGGCTACACCTTC.

The genes are TRBV5-1 and TRBJ1-6; D not resolved. Germline loops: CDR1 SGHRS, CDR2 YFSETQ. This CDR3 is 13 amino acids long. Trimming shortened V by 5 bases and J by 7 bases, and 10 bases separated the two germline ends. The CDR3 reads CASSSTQNSPLHF. The DNA of the CDR3 is TGCGCCAGCAGTTCGACACAGAATTCACCCCTCCACTTT. Filled out from reference TRBV5-1 and TRBJ1-6, the complete variable domain reads KAGVTQTPRYLIKTRGQQVTLSCSPISGHRSVSWYQQTPGQGLQFLFEYFSETQRNKGNFPGRFSGRQFSNSRSEMNVSTLELGDSALYLCASSSTQNSPLHFGNGTRLTVT.

This clone was seen only once. The V gene is TRBV19, the J gene TRBJ1-1; D is unclear. This CDR3 is 14 amino acids long. V was cut by 5 bases and J by 0 bases, with 10 bases left in between. The germline V gene has CDR1 LNHDA and CDR2 SQIVND (reference sequence). CDR3 sequence reads: CASSLPQVNTEAFF. CDR3 DNA: TGTGCCAGTAGTTTGCCGCAGGTGAACACTGAAGCTTTCTTT.

V is TRBV6-5 and J is TRBJ2-3; the match to TRBD2 covers 8 bases. CDR1 and CDR2 from the germline V gene are MNHEY and SVGAGI. V was clipped by 2 bases and J by 3 bases; unmatched bases: 4. The CDR3 is 15 amino acids. CDR3 sequence (DNA): TGTGCCAGCAGTTACGTCGGGGGGGCGACAGATACGCAGTATTTT. Its translation is CASSYVGGATDTQYF.

This clone was observed once. This rearrangement joins TRBV7-9 to TRBJ2-5, with no clear D. V lost 2 bases, J lost 1 base, and 11 bases lay in between. Germline V gene sequence: CDR1 SEHNR, CDR2 FQNEAQ (reference sequence). The CDR3 consists of 15 residues. The CDR3: CASSLPVGPQETQYF. The CDR3 region has the DNA TGTGCCAGCAGCTTACCGGTGGGCCCCCAAGAGACCCAGTACTTC.

The chain carries TRBV4-2 and TRBJ1-1; D is possibly TRBD1 (6 bases). CDR1 is LGHNA and CDR2 is YNFKEQ in the germline V gene. V was pared by 5 bases and J by 6 bases, with 7 bases between. The CDR3 length is 11 residues. CDR3 in amino acids: CASSKGAEAFF. CDR3 coding DNA: TGTGCCAGCAGCAAGGGGGCTGAAGCTTTCTTT.

The rearrangement joins TRBV2 to TRBJ2-3; D is unresolved. Germline CDR1 SNHLY, CDR2 FYNNEI. The CDR3 runs 13 residues. V shed 4 bases and J shed 4 bases, with 9 bases lying between them. Here the CDR3 reads CASSGPPPDTQYF. In DNA form, the CDR3 reads TGTGCCAGCAGTGGCCCCCCTCCAGATACGCAGTATTTT. Combining the CDR3 with reference TRBV2 and TRBJ2-3 gives the whole variable domain EPEVTQTPSHQVTQMGQEVILRCVPISNHLYFYWYRQILGQKVEFLVSFYNNEISEKSEIFDDQFSVERPDGSNFTLKIRSTKLEDSAMYFCASSGPPPDTQYFGPGTRLTVL.

Written as DNA, the CDR3 is TGCGCCAGCAGCCAGGGGGCCGGGGAGACCCAGTACTTC. Its protein is CASSQGAGETQYF. The chain joins TRBV4-1 to TRBJ2-5; possibly TRBD1 for D (6 bases). This CDR3 contains 13 residues. The V gene's germline CDR1 is MGHRA and CDR2 YSYEKL. The V gene lost 3 bases and the J gene lost 5 bases, with 10 bases spanning the gap.

About this clone itself: The same CDR3 arises from other DNA sequences in this sample as well. The rearrangement joins TRBV27 to TRBJ1-5, with D uncertain. CDR1 is MNHEY, CDR2 SMNVEV, per germline (reference sequence). This CDR3 has 14 amino acids. V lost 3 bases, J lost 0 bases, and 6 bases lay in between. The CDR3 spells CASSFGVSNQPQHF. CDR3 DNA: TGTGCCAGCAGTTTCGGCGTTAGCAATCAGCCCCAGCATTTT.

The chain uses TRBV7-8 and TRBJ1-6; D gene ambiguous. The CDR3 is 13 amino acids. CDR1 and CDR2 (germline): SGHVS, FQNEAQ. V lost 1 base and J lost 14, with 12 bases in between. The CDR3 coding sequence is TGTGCCAGCAGCTTAGAACAGCCCCTCACCCTCCACTTT. Its protein product is CASSLEQPLTLHF.

The rearrangement links TRBV5-1 to TRBJ1-1; 7 bases agree with TRBD1. After removal of 3 bases from V and 1 base from J, the junction contained 3 bases not matched to a gene. The germline gives CDR1 SGHRS, CDR2 YFSETQ. The CDR3 runs to 14 residues. CDR3 in DNA: TGCGCCAGCAGCTCCGGGACAGAGAACACTGAAGCTTTCTTT. This gives the protein CASSSGTENTEAFF.

The chain is built from TRBV7-2 and TRBJ1-2; 7 bases fit TRBD1. The germline gives CDR1 SGHTA, CDR2 FQGNSA. The V and J ends lost 3 bases and 5 bases, in that order; junction bases with no gene match: 6. The CDR3 contains 14 residues. The CDR3 DNA is TGTGCCAGCAGCTTGATGGCAGGGGGTTATGGCTACACCTTC. This gives the protein CASSLMAGGYGYTF.

This chain connects TRBV28 to TRBJ1-1, with 7 nucleotides matching TRBD1. The CDR3 covers 14 residues. The junction had 10 bases not matched to a gene; V was cut back by 8 bases and J by 4 bases. Germline-derived CDR1 and CDR2 are MDHEN and SYDVKM. The CDR3 loop reads CASYSGGSITEAFF. Written as DNA, the CDR3 is TGTGCCAGCTACTCAGGGGGAAGCATCACTGAAGCTTTCTTT. The full variable domain, completed using reference TRBV28 and TRBJ1-1, is DVKVTQSSRYLVKRTGEKVFLECVQDMDHENMFWYRQDPGLGLRLIYFSYDVKMKEKGDIPEGYSVSREKKERFSLILESASTNQTSMYLCASYSGGSITEAFFGQGTRLTVV.

The chain carries TRBV12-5 and TRBJ2-1; D is uncertain. The ends were cut back, 1 base at V and 6 bases at J, with 16 bases in the middle. The CDR3 totals 16 residues. Germline CDR1 and CDR2: LGHNT and FRNRAP. The CDR3 is CASGLADSRSRNEQFF. The CDR3 nucleotides are TGTGCTAGTGGTTTGGCAGACTCTAGGTCCCGCAATGAGCAGTTCTTC. The whole variable domain, filled in from reference TRBV12-5 and TRBJ2-1, reads DARVTQTPRHKVTEMGQEVTMRCQPILGHNTVFWYRQTMMQGLELLAYFRNRAPLDDSGMPKDRFSAEMPDATLATLKIQPSEPRDSAVYFCASGLADSRSRNEQFFGPGTRLTVL.